One and the same sample provided the 20 T cell receptor beta chains below, sequenced in a study of primary melanoma T cells and metastatic recurrence. Some clones are missing from TCRdb's copy, which holds only in-frame ones; the method was immunoSEQ multiplex PCR. In the table there are hundreds of clones, approximately 89% of which are singletons. The material sequenced was melanoma tumor tissue. The source of these receptors is a human donor with melanoma.

The CDR3 nucleotides are TGCGCCAGCAGCTCTAGCGGGGCTTACAATGAGCAGTTCTTC. Encoded protein: CASSSSGAYNEQFF. The gene calls are TRBV5-1 and TRBJ2-1; 9 nucleotides align to TRBD2. Germline trimming cut 3 bases from V and 4 bases from J; bases unmatched to any gene: 2. The CDR3 totals 14 residues. Germline values: CDR1 SGHRS, CDR2 YFSETQ.

V is TRBV15 and J is TRBJ2-4, with TRBD2 matching 15 bases. The germline V gene has CDR1 LNHNV and CDR2 YYDKDF (reference sequence). There are 17 residues in the CDR3. V lost 1 base and J lost 8; bases outside the gene matches: 6. Written as DNA, the CDR3 is TGTGCCACCAGCAGAGTCCTTGGACTAGCGGGAGGGGACATTCAGTACTTC. It specifies CATSRVLGLAGGDIQYF. Full variable domain (rest looked up from reference TRBV15 and TRBJ2-4): DAMVIQNPRYQVTQFGKPVTLSCSQTLNHNVMYWYQQKSSQAPKLLFHYYDKDFNNEADTPDNFQSRRPNTSFCFLDIRSPGLGDTAMYLCATSRVLGLAGGDIQYFGAGTRLSVL.

V usage is TRBV11-3 and J usage is TRBJ1-4; TRBD1 is a possible D gene (5 bases). V was trimmed by 5 bases and J by 5 bases, leaving 15 bases between them. The CDR3 spans 15 residues. Germline CDR1 and CDR2: SGHNT and YENEEA. CDR3 DNA: TGTGCCAGCAGCGGGGGAACAGGACTAAATGAAAAACTGTTTTTT. It encodes CASSGGTGLNEKLFF.

With respect to this clone: An ambiguous or unread base is present, and the residue it codes for is denoted X. The genes are TRBV19 and TRBJ1-2; D is possibly TRBD1 (6 bases). Trimming left V 5 bases short and J 9 bases short, with 13 bases between. The length of the CDR3 is 12 residues. Germline values: CDR1 LNHDA, CDR2 SQIVND (reference sequence). The DNA for the CDR3 is TGTGCCAGTAGTGGCCAGGGGTCTRGCTACACCTTC. This sequence encodes CASSGQGSXYTF.

The V and J genes are TRBV7-1 and TRBJ2-2; D might be TRBD2 (6 bases). TRBV7-1 is an ORF, with its function uncertain. Trimming shortened V by 5 bases and J by 5 bases, and 24 bases separated the two germline ends. CDR3 length equals 18 residues. The CDR3 spells CASSQDAQRVRGTGELFF. The CDR3 nucleotides are TGTGCCAGCAGCCAAGATGCCCAGCGGGTAAGAGGAACCGGGGAGCTGTTTTTT.

This clone was counted a single time. This chain's CDR3 is CASSPTDGYTDTQYF. The CDR3 bases are TGTGCCAGCAGCCCCACGGACGGATACACAGATACGCAGTATTTT. J is TRBJ2-3 and V is TRBV11-3; no clear D gene. CDR3 length equals 15 residues. Germline V gene data show CDR1 as SGHNT and CDR2 as YENEEA. V lost 5 bases and J lost 2, with 14 bases in between.

V is TRBV6-8 and J is TRBJ2-7; D assignment may be TRBD1 or TRBD2 (6 bases each). Germline values: CDR1 MNHGY, CDR2 SAAAGT. The CDR3 is 14 amino acids. V was clipped by 6 bases and J by 2 bases, with 14 bases between them. As DNA, the CDR3 is TGTGCCAGCAGCCGCCAAGGGGGGCCCTACGAGCAGTACTTC. This sequence encodes CASSRQGGPYEQYF.

The V and J genes are TRBV7-1 and TRBJ2-5; 8 bases match TRBD1. TRBV7-1 is designated an ORF whose function remains uncertain. CDR3 length: 13 residues. With 4 bases clipped from V and 4 bases from J, the junction kept 2 bases outside the gene matches. This chain's CDR3 is CASSFTGGETQYF. The DNA of the CDR3 is TGTGCCAGCAGCTTTACAGGGGGAGAGACCCAGTACTTC.

The chain employs TRBV19 and TRBJ1-6; 8 nucleotides match TRBD1. V lost 9 bases, J lost 9 bases, and 7 bases stayed unmatched. Germline CDR1 reads LNHDA; CDR2 reads SQIVND (reference sequence). This CDR3 comprises 13 residues. The DNA for the CDR3 is TGTGCCAGCGGACAGGGCGGCGGTTCACCCCTCCACTTT. Translated, it gives CASGQGGGSPLHF.

The chain uses TRBV6-8 and TRBJ1-4; 7 bases agree with TRBD1. The J segment lost 8 bases and the V segment lost 6 bases, leaving 9 bases of the junction unmatched. The CDR3 has 14 amino acids. CDR1 is MNHGY, CDR2 SAAAGT, per germline. The CDR3 region is CASRPDRLGEKLFF. DNA for the CDR3: TGTGCCAGCAGACCGGACAGGCTTGGGGAAAAACTGTTTTTT.

The CDR3 region has the DNA TGTGCCAGCAGCTCCCCCCCGGGGGGAGGTGAGCAGTTCTTC. This translates into CASSSPPGGGEQFF. The rearrangement links TRBV11-3 to TRBJ2-1; 7 nucleotides match TRBD2. The V gene's germline CDR1 is SGHNT and CDR2 YENEEA. The CDR3 consists of 14 residues. V was clipped by 4 bases and J by 9 bases; unmatched bases: 9. Filled out from reference TRBV11-3 and TRBJ2-1, the complete variable domain reads EAGVVQSPRYKIIEKKQPVAFWCNPISGHNTLYWYLQNLGQGPELLIRYENEEAVDDSQLPKDRFSAERLKGVDSTLKIQPAELGDSAVYLCASSSPPGGGEQFFGPGTRLTVL.

V usage is TRBV7-8 and J usage is TRBJ2-5, with D uncertain. The V end was cut by 3 bases, the J end by 5 bases, with 10 bases between. The CDR3 consists of 13 residues. The germline CDR1 and CDR2 sequences are SGHVS and FQNEAQ. The CDR3 region is CASSFGQWETQYF. Here the CDR3 DNA reads TGTGCCAGCAGCTTTGGCCAGTGGGAGACCCAGTACTTC.

The V and J genes are TRBV18 and TRBJ1-6; D possibly corresponds to TRBD1 (5 bases). CDR3 length: 13 amino acids. V lost 3 bases and J lost 9, with 9 bases in between. Germline lookup yields CDR1 KGHSH and CDR2 LQKENI. The CDR3 spells CASSPSGGSPLHF. The CDR3 DNA reads as TGTGCCAGCTCACCCTCCGGGGGTTCACCCCTCCACTTT. Complete variable domain (other parts from reference TRBV18 and TRBJ1-6): NAGVMQNPRHLVRRRGQEARLRCSPMKGHSHVYWYRQLPEEGLKFMVYLQKENIIDESGMPKERFSAEFPKEGPSILRIQQVVRGDSAAYFCASSPSGGSPLHFGNGTRLTVT.

The rearrangement uses TRBV11-3 and TRBJ1-1; the match to TRBD1 covers 9 bases. The germline V gene has CDR1 SGHNT and CDR2 YENEEA. After removal of 5 bases from V and 1 base from J, the junction contained 11 bases not matched to a gene. There are 17 residues in the CDR3. The CDR3 region is CASSRGDRDRENTEAFF. The DNA of the CDR3 is TGTGCCAGCAGCAGGGGGGACAGGGACAGGGAGAACACTGAAGCTTTCTTT.

The chain recombines TRBV30 with TRBJ1-5; D not resolved. The CDR3 extends over 14 amino acids. V gave up 2 bases and J gave up 4 bases, with 12 bases separating them. CDR1 is GTSNPN and CDR2 is SVGIG in the germline V gene (reference sequence). CDR3 in amino acids: CAWSFDTRNQPQHF. CDR3 DNA sequence: TGTGCCTGGAGTTTCGACACTCGGAATCAGCCCCAGCATTTT.

In its sample, this clone was seen once. The J gene is TRBJ2-5, the V gene TRBV11-3, with 13 nucleotides matching TRBD2. The length of the CDR3 is 17 residues. The V segment lost 5 bases and the J segment 4 bases; nucleotides outside the gene matches: 10. Germline CDR1 SGHNT, CDR2 YENEEA. The CDR3: CASSTPTSGRAGETQYF. The CDR3, as DNA: TGTGCCAGCAGCACACCAACTAGCGGGAGGGCCGGAGAGACCCAGTACTTC.

The V call is TRBV6-8, the J call TRBJ2-3; the D is unclear. The CDR3 extends over 14 amino acids. Deletions cut 0 bases from V and 2 bases from J, with 6 bases between. In germline, CDR1 is MNHGY, CDR2 SAAAGT. The CDR3 DNA reads as TGTGCCAGCAGTTACTCTGACTCCACAGATACGCAGTATTTT. Protein product: CASSYSDSTDTQYF.

The chain has TRBV12-5 and TRBJ2-5; the D gene could be TRBD1 or TRBD2 (5 bases each). The CDR3 sequence is 14 residues long. Germline CDR1 is LGHNT and CDR2 is FRNRAP. The CDR3 sequence: CASTEGRHQETQYF. In DNA, the CDR3 is TGTGCCAGCACCGAGGGGCGACACCAAGAGACCCAGTACTTC.

In this sample, this clone turned up a few times. Germline is not matched at one junction end, which may reflect a read error. V usage is TRBV9 and J usage is TRBJ1-4; 7 bases align to TRBD1. In germline, CDR1 is SGDLS, CDR2 YYNGEE. The CDR3 loop spans 14 amino acids. The CDR3 region has the DNA TGTGCCAGCAGTGTAGGGGGCTCGGATGAAAAACTGTTTTTT. It is translated as CASSVGGSDEKLFF.

V is TRBV30 and J is TRBJ2-7; TRBD2 might be the D (7 bases). Germline V CDR1 and CDR2: GTSNPN, SVGIG (reference sequence). This CDR3 comprises 13 residues. V was cut by 3 bases and J by 5 bases, with 14 bases left in between. The CDR3 coding sequence is TGTGCCTGGAGCGGTCGCGGGGGCAACGAGCAGTACTTC. Its translation is CAWSGRGGNEQYF.